A selection of T cell receptor beta chains follows, all from one sample in a study of OX40 agonist ivuxolimab in advanced cancers. Libraries were prepared by immunoSEQ multiplex PCR; TCRdb keeps only in-frame clonotypes and omits some of them. The sample has 100,000 or so clones; approximately 90% are singletons. This specimen was CD4+ or CD8+ T cells sorted from blood, taken in a trial of the OX40 agonist ivuxolimab. The origin of the receptors is an adult with an advanced solid tumor such as melanoma, head and neck, liver or kidney cancer. Both conserved end residues are part of each CDR3. A D gene is named only where the DNA matches it firmly. Only some rows state a clone size, as once, few, many or a class for expanded clones.

>TRBJ2-5|TRBV18|few|.
CASSPGQETQYF
TGTGCCAGCTCACCGGGACAAGAGACCCAGTACTTC
>TRBJ2-7|TRBV7-2|.|.
CASSPSGVMYEQYF
TGTGCCAGCAGCCCCTCGGGGGTCATGTACGAGCAGTACTTC
>TRBJ2-5|TRBV7-7|.|TRBD2
CASSLGTSGETQYF
TGTGCCAGCAGCTTAGGAACTAGCGGTGAGACCCAGTACTTC
>TRBJ2-5|TRBV1|.|.
CTSSPRPKTGQETQYF
TGCACCAGCAGCCCGCGACCGAAAACGGGACAAGAGACCCAGTACTTC
>TRBJ1-5|TRBV6-1|.|.
CASTYTSNQPQHF
TGTGCCAGCACCTACACCAGCAATCAGCCCCAGCATTTT
>TRBJ2-3|TRBV7-9|.|.
CASSLSGGRTDTQYF
TGTGCCAGCAGCTTATCCGGGGGCAGGACAGATACGCAGTATTTT
>TRBJ2-7|TRBV7-8|.|TRBD1
CASSPGQGAYEQYF
TGTGCCAGCAGCCCGGGACAGGGAGCGTACGAGCAGTACTTC
>TRBJ1-1|TRBV6-5|.|.
CASSYSTSHQNTEAFF
TGTGCCAGCAGTTACTCGACCAGCCACCAGAACACTGAAGCTTTCTTT
>TRBJ2-3|TRBV7-3|once|TRBD2
CASSPSGSRADTQYF
TGTGCCAGCAGCCCCAGCGGGAGTAGGGCAGATACGCAGTATTTT
>TRBJ2-2|TRBV7-6|.|TRBD2
CASSSGTSGSTGELFF
TGTGCCAGCAGCTCCGGGACTAGCGGGAGCACCGGGGAGCTGTTTTTT
>TRBJ1-1|TRBV19|.|TRBD1
CASSFRTGGFTEAFF
TGTGCCAGTAGTTTTCGCACAGGGGGCTTCACTGAAGCTTTCTTT
>TRBJ2-2|TRBV11-3|once|TRBD2
CASSRTSGVNTGELFF
TGTGCCAGCAGCCGGACTAGCGGGGTCAACACCGGGGAGCTGTTTTTT
>TRBJ2-1|TRBV28|.|TRBD2
CASSRTSTSGLYNEQFF
TGTGCCAGCAGCCGTACATCGACTAGCGGGCTTTACAATGAGCAGTTCTTC
>TRBJ2-5|TRBV5-6|.|.
CASSLGRQETQYF
TGTGCCAGCAGCTTGGGGAGACAAGAGACCCAGTACTTC
>TRBJ2-7|TRBV4-1|.|.
CASSQPGLSSYEQYF
TGCGCCAGCAGCCAACCGGGCCTAAGCTCCTACGAGCAGTACTTC
>TRBJ2-7|TRBV29-1|.|TRBD1
CSVYMGDRGREQYF
TGCAGCGTTTATATGGGGGACAGGGGCCGCGAGCAGTACTTC
>TRBJ2-7|TRBV6-6|.|.
CASSPRNPYEQYF
TGTGCCAGCAGCCCCCGCAACCCCTACGAGCAGTACTTC
>TRBJ2-1|TRBV15|.|TRBD2
CATSRPGRPGGNEQFF
TGTGCCACCAGCAGACCCGGGCGGCCGGGGGGCAATGAGCAGTTCTTC
>TRBJ2-7|TRBV7-3|.|.
CASSLYPDSSYEQYF
TGTGCCAGCAGCTTATATCCGGACAGCTCCTACGAGCAGTACTTC
>TRBJ1-2|TRBV7-8|.|.
CASSLSGRGLYGYTF
TGTGCCAGCAGCTTAAGCGGCAGGGGTTTATATGGCTACACCTTC
>TRBJ2-1|TRBV28|.|TRBD2
CASSLRLAGTGHEQFF
TGTGCCAGCAGTTTAAGATTAGCGGGTACCGGACATGAGCAGTTCTTC
>TRBJ2-7|TRBV29-1|once|TRBD2
CSVGEGSYEQYF
TGCAGCGTTGGGGAGGGGTCCTACGAGCAGTACTTC
>TRBJ2-3|TRBV14|.|.
CASSQGVGDTQYF
TGTGCCAGCAGCCAAGGTGTAGGAGATACGCAGTATTTT
>TRBJ1-1|TRBV19|once|TRBD1
CASTHRDRVNTEAFF
TGTGCCAGTACCCATAGGGACAGGGTGAACACTGAAGCTTTCTTT
>TRBJ1-1|TRBV6-6|.|.
CASSKGVTEAFF
TGTGCCAGCAGTAAGGGTGTTACTGAAGCTTTCTTT
>TRBJ1-5|TRBV28|.|.
CASTITVDQPQHF
TGTGCCAGCACCATTACAGTAGATCAGCCCCAGCATTTT
>TRBJ2-3|TRBV6-5|.|TRBD2
CASKGGRITDTQYF
TGTGCCAGCAAGGGCGGGAGGATAACAGATACGCAGTATTTT
>TRBJ2-5|TRBV11-2|.|.
CASSLQETQYF
TGTGCCAGCAGCTTACAAGAGACCCAGTACTTC
>TRBJ2-7|TRBV18|.|TRBD1
CASSTTGTEQYF
TGTGCCAGCTCTACGACAGGGACCGAGCAGTACTTC
>TRBJ2-5|TRBV5-1|.|TRBD2
CASSLTSGQETQYF
TGCGCCAGCAGCTTGACTAGCGGGCAAGAGACCCAGTACTTC
>TRBJ2-5|TRBV27|.|.
CASSFMGALETQYF
TGTGCCAGCAGTTTCATGGGGGCTTTGGAGACCCAGTACTTC
>TRBJ2-3|TRBV4-3|.|.
CASGTRDTDTQYF
TGCGCCAGCGGAACTAGAGACACAGATACGCAGTATTTT
>TRBJ2-5|TRBV9|.|TRBD2
CASSRRGTSGSKDQETQYF
TGTGCCAGCAGCCGTCGTGGGACTAGCGGGAGTAAGGACCAAGAGACCCAGTACTTC
>TRBJ2-7|TRBV28|.|.
CASSIGGGITYEQYF
TGTGCCAGCAGTATCGGAGGGGGTATTACCTACGAGCAGTACTTC
>TRBJ2-1|TRBV19|.|.
CASRRGASGLPNEQFF
TGTGCCAGTAGGAGGGGGGCTAGCGGACTCCCCAATGAGCAGTTCTTC
>TRBJ2-7|TRBV28|.|TRBD1
CASNTGQGAYEQYF
TGTGCCAGCAATACGGGACAGGGGGCCTACGAGCAGTACTTC
>TRBJ2-7|TRBV5-1|.|TRBD2
CASSSGTSPSYEQYF
TGCGCCAGCAGCTCCGGGACTAGCCCATCCTACGAGCAGTACTTC